A single sample gave rise to the 30 T cell receptor beta chains below, sequenced in a study of T cell repertoires in cytomegalovirus infection. Their cognate antigens are unknown. TCRdb analysed the reads with MiXCR anew, one entry per CDR3 protein. The sample records 680,000 or so distinct CDR3 sequences, roughly a third being singletons. The sample consisted of cultured PBMCs, taken from culture after CMV antigen stimulation. Source of these receptors: a human donor in good health (CMV status not recorded). Some clones in this sample may be carry-over from other donors' samples.

The rearrangement links TRBV25-1 to TRBJ2-3; possible D gene TRBD2, 6 bases. CDR1 is MGHDK and CDR2 is SYGVNS in the germline V gene. V lost 5 bases to trimming and J lost 4 bases, with 13 bases between them. The CDR3 contains 14 residues. This CDR3 is CASSTLTGADTQYF. The CDR3 region has the DNA TGTGCCAGCAGTACTCTGACGGGGGCAGATACGCAGTATTTT. The variable domain in full, with the rest retrieved from reference TRBV25-1 and TRBJ2-3, is EADIYQTPRYLVIGTGKKITLECSQTMGHDKMYWYQQDPGMELHLIHYSYGVNSTEKGDLSSESTVSRIRTEHFPLTLESARPSHTSQYLCASSTLTGADTQYFGPGTRLTVL.

The chain recombines TRBV6-1 with TRBJ2-1; D unclear. From germline, CDR1 is MNHNS and CDR2 SASEGT. V lost 2 bases to trimming and J lost 7 bases, with 15 bases between them. This CDR3 region has 15 residues. The CDR3 DNA reads as TGTGCCAGCAGTGAATTACACAGACTGGGTAATGAGCAGTTCTTC. It codes for CASSELHRLGNEQFF.

This clonotype was picked up many times. The V and J genes are TRBV7-2 and TRBJ1-5; D is possibly TRBD1 (5 bases). Germline lookup yields CDR1 SGHTA and CDR2 FQGNSA. Trimming pared 4 bases from V and 1 base from J, leaving 14 bases between. CDR3 length: 16 amino acids. This CDR3 is CASSSHGARSNQPQHF. The CDR3 nucleotides are TGTGCCAGCAGCTCCCACGGGGCAAGGAGCAATCAGCCCCAGCATTTT.

This clonotype was observed at least ten times. This rearrangement joins TRBV7-2 to TRBJ2-2, with a tentative D call TRBD2 (5 bases). This CDR3 has 16 amino acids. V dropped 5 bases and J dropped 7 bases, with 20 bases sitting between them. Germline CDR1 and CDR2: SGHTA and FQGNSA. As DNA, the CDR3 is TGTGCCAGCAGCCAAAAACCCGACGGAGGTGGCGGGGAGCTGTTTTTT. Its protein is CASSQKPDGGGGELFF.

The chain links TRBV12-3 or TRBV12-4 to TRBJ1-1; the match to TRBD1 covers 12 bases. This CDR3 is built from 16 residues. V was pared by 5 bases and J by 3 bases, with 7 bases of the junction left unmatched. CDR3 sequence: CASSHRDRGPDTEAFF. The CDR3 DNA follows: TGTGCCAGCAGTCACCGGGACAGGGGGCCAGACACTGAAGCTTTCTTT.

The rearrangement uses TRBV7-6 and TRBJ1-1; D possibly corresponds to TRBD1 (6 bases). V lost 1 base, J lost 3 bases, and 9 bases lay in between. This CDR3 region has 14 residues. Germline CDR1 is SGHVS and CDR2 is FNYEAQ. For the CDR3, the DNA is TGTGCCAGCAGCTTAGGGGGGGCGTACACTGAAGCTTTCTTT. Protein: CASSLGGAYTEAFF.

This clonotype was found a few times. This chain's CDR3 is CASSRVGSSYNSPLHF. The CDR3 coding sequence is TGTGCCAGCAGTCGGGTGGGGAGCTCCTATAATTCACCCCTCCACTTT. This rearrangement joins TRBV27 to TRBJ1-6, with no clear D. The CDR3 sequence is 16 residues long. The V and J ends lost 5 bases and 0 bases respectively, with 11 bases between them. Germline V lookup: CDR1 MNHEY, CDR2 SMNVEV (reference sequence).

The chain carries TRBV28 and TRBJ2-1, with TRBD2 identical over 9 bases. V dropped 10 bases and J dropped 5; count of bases not matched to a gene: 9. The CDR3 is made up of 14 amino acids. The germline V gene encodes CDR1 MDHEN and CDR2 SYDVKM. The CDR3 sequence is CATDSGGPDNEQFF. In DNA, the CDR3 is TGTGCCACCGATAGCGGGGGCCCTGACAATGAGCAGTTCTTC.

This clonotype showed up just a few times. The rearrangement joins TRBV20-1 to TRBJ1-2, with unresolved D. The CDR3 is 14 amino acids. Germline CDR1 DFQATT, CDR2 SNEGSKA (reference sequence). V dropped 5 bases and J dropped 0 bases, with 13 bases sitting between them. This chain's CDR3 is CSAVSLQANYGYTF. The CDR3 region has the DNA TGCAGTGCTGTCAGCCTTCAGGCTAACTATGGCTACACCTTC.

This chain joins TRBV5-5 and TRBJ2-1; D gene ambiguous. The germline V gene has CDR1 SGHKS and CDR2 YYEKEE (reference sequence). Trimming took off 0 bases at V and 4 bases at J, with 11 bases between the two ends. This CDR3 contains 15 residues. CDR3 in DNA: TGTGCCAGCAGCTTGGTAGGCCGGATTTACAATGAGCAGTTCTTC. Translated, it gives CASSLVGRIYNEQFF.

This clonotype occurred many times. The V and J genes are TRBV4-1 and TRBJ2-3; D unresolved. This CDR3 contains 16 residues. The V and J ends lost 4 bases and 2 bases respectively, with 16 bases between them. The germline V gene encodes CDR1 MGHRA and CDR2 YSYEKL. The CDR3 protein is CASSPIWGSSTDTQYF. The CDR3 bases are TGCGCCAGCAGCCCGATCTGGGGTAGCTCCACAGATACGCAGTATTTT.

This clonotype has just a few counts. The chain employs TRBV10-3 and TRBJ1-3; D remains unclear. In germline, CDR1 is ENHRY, CDR2 SYGVKD. The V and J ends lost 7 bases and 1 base respectively, with 11 bases between them. CDR3 length equals 14 residues. In DNA form, the CDR3 reads TGTGCCATCATGCCTCAGGTTTCTGGAAACACCATATATTTT. The encoded protein is CAIMPQVSGNTIYF.

The V call is TRBV5-4, the J call TRBJ2-6; D remains unclear. Germline CDR1 SGHNT, CDR2 YYREEE (reference sequence). The CDR3 runs 13 residues. Trimming cost V 6 bases and J 2 bases, with 6 bases left between them. Written as DNA, the CDR3 is TGTGCCAGCACCGAGGCTGGGGCCAACGTCCTGACTTTC. Its protein is CASTEAGANVLTF.

This clonotype was observed at least ten times. The gene calls are TRBV7-2 and TRBJ1-1; D remains ambiguous. This CDR3 comprises 14 residues. Germline lookup yields CDR1 SGHTA and CDR2 FQGNSA. Trimming took 0 bases from V and 1 from J, leaving 6 bases between them. CDR3 amino acids: CASSLAAGNTEAFF. The CDR3, as DNA: TGTGCCAGCAGCTTAGCGGCGGGGAACACTGAAGCTTTCTTT.

This clonotype was detected ten times or more. The chain combines TRBV7-9 with TRBJ2-7; possible D gene TRBD2, 6 bases. V dropped 4 bases and J dropped 2 bases, with 15 bases sitting between them. CDR3 length: 15 residues. Germline values: CDR1 SEHNR, CDR2 FQNEAQ (reference sequence). CDR3 in amino acids: CASSYLSGVAYEQYF. CDR3 nucleotide sequence: TGTGCCAGCAGCTACCTTAGCGGCGTCGCCTACGAGCAGTACTTC.

The chain recombines TRBV12-3 or TRBV12-4 with TRBJ2-1; D is undetermined. Trimming took off 5 bases at V and 3 bases at J, with 5 bases between the two ends. The CDR3 extends over 12 amino acids. Here the CDR3 DNA reads TGTGCCAGCAGTGAAGTCTACAATGAGCAGTTCTTC. Its protein product is CASSEVYNEQFF.

The chain has TRBV6-2 or TRBV6-3 and TRBJ1-5; D ambiguous. The CDR3 runs 15 residues. Germline CDR1 MNHEY, CDR2 SVGEGT. Trimming cost V 7 bases and J 4 bases, with 17 bases left between them. This CDR3 is CASTSMDGNNQPQHF. The CDR3 DNA sequence: TGTGCCAGCACCTCGATGGATGGGAATAATCAGCCCCAGCATTTT.

This clonotype was recorded many times. J is TRBJ2-7 and V is TRBV11-2; the D is unclear. Trimming shortened V by 0 bases and J by 5 bases, and 11 bases separated the two germline ends. This CDR3 spans 14 amino acids. Germline loops: CDR1 SGHAT, CDR2 FQNNGV. CDR3 in DNA: TGTGCCAGCAGCTTAGATAATTGGCTACACGAGCAGTACTTC. It specifies CASSLDNWLHEQYF.

This clonotype came up a few times. V usage is TRBV7-2 and J usage is TRBJ2-1; the D gene is possibly TRBD1 (5 bases). The CDR3 contains 16 residues. V was shortened by 4 bases and J by 8 bases, with 21 bases between the two germline ends. Germline V CDR1 and CDR2: SGHTA, FQGNSA. CDR3 coding DNA: TGTGCCAGCAGCTCTTGGGGCAGGAAAGTAATGGATGAGCAGTTCTTC. This encodes CASSSWGRKVMDEQFF.

The V call is TRBV3-1, the J call TRBJ2-7; D assignment may be TRBD1 or TRBD2 (5 bases each). The CDR3 extends over 15 amino acids. V was shortened by 3 bases and J by 0 bases, with 12 bases between the two germline ends. Germline V gene data show CDR1 as LGHDT and CDR2 as YNNKEL (reference sequence). In DNA form, the CDR3 reads TGTGCCAGCAGCCATAGGGACCCAAACTCCTACGAGCAGTACTTC. Its protein product is CASSHRDPNSYEQYF.

As to this clonotype: A read error may produce the germline difference seen at one junction end. The V gene is TRBV2, the J gene TRBJ1-1, with D uncertain. The CDR3 sequence is 12 residues long. CDR1 and CDR2 from the germline V gene are SNHLY and FYNNEI. The CDR3 DNA reads TGTGCCAGCCTTGACAAGGGCATAGTGCAAGTCTTT. The encoded protein is CASLDKGIVQVF.

This clonotype was recorded at least ten times. V usage is TRBV7-2 and J usage is TRBJ2-3; 8 nucleotides align to TRBD2. The V gene's germline CDR1 is SGHTA and CDR2 FQGNSA. V dropped 3 bases and J dropped 1; count of bases not matched to a gene: 3. The CDR3 totals 15 residues. The CDR3 bases are TGTGCCAGCAGCTTTAGCGGGACCCGCACAGATACGCAGTATTTT. Protein product: CASSFSGTRTDTQYF.

The chain links TRBV28 to TRBJ2-7; no firm D call. CDR1 and CDR2 from the germline V gene are MDHEN and SYDVKM. The CDR3 totals 13 residues. Deletions cut 2 bases from V and 6 bases from J, with 11 bases between. The CDR3 loop is CASSLISVGEQYF. The CDR3 DNA reads TGTGCCAGCAGTTTAATAAGCGTTGGCGAGCAGTACTTC.

This clonotype has ten or more counts. The chain combines TRBV7-6 with TRBJ2-1, with TRBD2 as a possible D gene (5 bases). The CDR3 runs to 14 residues. Trimming pared 5 bases from V and 2 bases from J, leaving 10 bases between. The germline CDR1 and CDR2 sequences are SGHVS and FNYEAQ. CDR3 nucleotide sequence: TGTGCCAGCAGCCCGACGAGGGCCTACAATGAGCAGTTCTTC. As protein: CASSPTRAYNEQFF.

The chain carries TRBV20-1 and TRBJ1-5; possibly TRBD1 for D (6 bases). Germline V CDR1 and CDR2: DFQATT, SNEGSKA (reference sequence). CDR3 size: 15 residues. Trimming pared 0 bases from V and 7 bases from J, leaving 16 bases between. In nucleotides, the CDR3 is TGCAGTGCTAGAGAGACGGGAAACAGGGACCAGCCCCAGCATTTT. It is translated as CSARETGNRDQPQHF.

This clonotype was picked up many times. The gene calls are TRBV7-6 and TRBJ1-3; D not resolved. Trimming pared 2 bases from V and 0 bases from J, leaving 11 bases between. This CDR3 is built from 16 residues. The germline gives CDR1 SGHVS, CDR2 FNYEAQ. CDR3 sequence: CASSLTSKDSGNTIYF. In DNA, the CDR3 is TGTGCCAGCAGCTTAACCTCGAAGGACTCTGGAAACACCATATATTTT.

The J gene is TRBJ2-5, the V gene TRBV4-3, with a possible D match to TRBD1 (5 bases). V lost 4 bases to trimming and J lost 1 base, with 13 bases between them. In germline, CDR1 is LGHNA, CDR2 YSLEER. The CDR3 spans 15 residues. The CDR3 sequence is CASSPQRGGQETQYF. In DNA form, the CDR3 reads TGCGCCAGCAGCCCCCAAAGGGGCGGCCAAGAGACCCAGTACTTC.

This clonotype was seen a handful of times. V gene TRBV11-2 combines with J gene TRBJ2-7, with 7 bases lining up with TRBD1. The trim removed 5 bases at V and 5 bases at J, leaving 9 bases unmatched. CDR1 SGHAT and CDR2 FQNNGV come from the germline V gene. There are 14 residues in the CDR3. CDR3 sequence (DNA): TGTGCCAGCAGCGTAACAGGGGCATTTGACGAGCAGTACTTC. Translation: CASSVTGAFDEQYF.

This rearrangement joins TRBV7-2 to TRBJ2-1; possible D gene TRBD2, 6 bases. This CDR3 region has 15 residues. V was shortened by 1 base and J by 4 bases, with 11 bases between the two germline ends. Germline loops: CDR1 SGHTA, CDR2 FQGNSA. This CDR3 reads CASSLDRGNYNEQFF. CDR3 DNA: TGTGCCAGCAGCTTAGACCGGGGGAATTACAATGAGCAGTTCTTC.

The chain uses TRBV10-3 and TRBJ2-3; a weak D match, TRBD2 (5 bases). Germline CDR1 ENHRY, CDR2 SYGVKD. The length of the CDR3 is 15 residues. V was cut by 0 bases and J by 2 bases, with 9 bases left in between. The CDR3 DNA sequence: TGTGCCATCAGTGAGTCAAGCGGCAACACAGATACGCAGTATTTT. It translates to CAISESSGNTDTQYF.